A selection of T cell receptor beta chains follows, all from one sample in a study of cytomegalovirus exposure and HLA in healthy donors. This table comes from immunoSEQ multiplex PCR, and its TCRdb copy is limited to in-frame clones, with some not included. The sample carries about 170,000 clones, less than 85% recorded once. Specimen: PBMCs. These receptors were obtained from a male donor in good health and CMV-seronegative. CDR3s include the opening cysteine and the closing phenylalanine or tryptophan. The order of the fields is V gene, J gene, D gene, CDR3 DNA, CDR3 protein. A D gene is named only where the DNA matches it firmly.

v_gene: TRBV19
j_gene: TRBJ2-1
d_gene: NA
CDR3nt: TGTGCCAGTATGGGCGGGAAAATTTACAATGAGCAGTTCTTC
CDR3aa: CASMGGKIYNEQFF

v_gene: TRBV7-9
j_gene: TRBJ2-1
d_gene: TRBD1
CDR3nt: TGTGCCAGCAGCTTAGCCGGGACAGTCAATGAGCAGTTCTTC
CDR3aa: CASSLAGTVNEQFF

v_gene: TRBV2
j_gene: TRBJ1-2
d_gene: TRBD1
CDR3nt: TGTGCCAGCATGTTACAGGGGGCTAACTATGGCTACACCTTC
CDR3aa: CASMLQGANYGYTF

v_gene: TRBV28
j_gene: TRBJ2-3
d_gene: TRBD2
CDR3nt: TGTGCCAGCAGTTTATCGGGGGGGCCAGATACGCAGTATTTT
CDR3aa: CASSLSGGPDTQYF

v_gene: TRBV5-1
j_gene: TRBJ1-1
d_gene: NA
CDR3nt: TGCGCCAGCAGCCGGACCGGGAGGGGAACTGAAGCTTTCTTT
CDR3aa: CASSRTGRGTEAFF

v_gene: TRBV11-1
j_gene: TRBJ2-7
d_gene: TRBD1
CDR3nt: TGTGCCAGCAGCTTAACGCCGGGACAGCAAGCGTACGAGCAGTACTTC
CDR3aa: CASSLTPGQQAYEQYF

v_gene: TRBV4-3
j_gene: TRBJ2-7
d_gene: NA
CDR3nt: TGCGCCAGCAGCCAGGGCAGGGGAAGCTCCTACGAGCAGTACTTC
CDR3aa: CASSQGRGSSYEQYF

v_gene: TRBV6-1
j_gene: TRBJ2-2
d_gene: TRBD1
CDR3nt: TGTGCCAGCAGTGAATTACGGCAGGGGGCCGGCGGGGAGCTGTTTTTT
CDR3aa: CASSELRQGAGGELFF

v_gene: TRBV5-1
j_gene: TRBJ2-1
d_gene: NA
CDR3nt: TGCGCCAGCAGCCCCGGACTAGTGGGGGGGCAATGGATGTACAATGAGCAGTTCTTC
CDR3aa: CASSPGLVGGQWMYNEQFF

v_gene: TRBV6-6
j_gene: TRBJ2-7
d_gene: TRBD1
CDR3nt: TGTGCCAGCAGCTTGACAGGGGGCAAGTACGAGCAGTACTTC
CDR3aa: CASSLTGGKYEQYF